The present T cell receptor (beta chain) was sequenced within a study of cytotoxic CD8 clonotypes in ibrutinib-treated CLL. Study summary: The taking of response samples occurred after a median about 13 months of treatment, with a range of 6 to 36. General study findings and limits: Among the clonotypes, public ones were uncommon and contracted or held stable on treatment.

Libraries were prepared by immunoSEQ multiplex PCR; TCRdb keeps only in-frame clonotypes and omits some of them. The data hold about 270,000 clones, with about 72% observed a single time. TCR beta library input comprised roughly 1.8 micrograms of genomic DNA from cryopreserved PBMCs. CDR1 is LNHNV, CDR2 YYDKDF, per germline (reference sequence). The V gene end was trimmed by 1 base and the J gene end by 5 bases; junction bases not matched to a gene: 9. The CDR3 length is 16 residues. As regards this clone: Antigen: not known.

The chain is built from TRBV15 and TRBJ2-5; 8 positions agree with TRBD2. Specimen: PBMCs, collected at disease progression, from a patient treated with ibrutinib. This receptor was taken from a human donor with chronic lymphocytic leukemia. The CDR3 sequence: CATSRGENSGIETQYF. The CDR3 DNA reads as TGTGCCACCAGCAGAGGGGAGAATAGCGGGATCGAGACCCAGTACTTC. Full variable domain (missing parts from reference TRBV15 and TRBJ2-5): DAMVIQNPRYQVTQFGKPVTLSCSQTLNHNVMYWYQQKSSQAPKLLFHYYDKDFNNEADTPDNFQSRRPNTSFCFLDIRSPGLGDTAMYLCATSRGENSGIETQYFGPGTRLLVL.